A selection of T cell receptor beta chains follows, all from one sample in a study of control samples from healthy donors and cancer patients. The data were produced by immunoSEQ multiplex PCR, yet TCRdb's version contains in-frame clones alone and is incomplete. The sample carries about 55,000 clones, 95% to 96% recorded once. Sequenced input: blood. The receptors originated from a woman aged 25 to 45 in good health. The CDR3 runs from the conserved cysteine through the conserved F or W. A D gene is named only where the DNA matches it firmly. Clone size is stated in some rows and not others, as once, few, many or a class when expanded.

clone size | D gene | CDR3 length | J gene | V gene | CDR3 protein | CDR3 DNA
NA | NA | 15 | TRBJ2-3 | TRBV28 | CASSDAGQPTDTQYF | TGTGCCAGCAGCGACGCGGGACAGCCAACAGATACGCAGTATTTT
NA | NA | 15 | TRBJ1-5 | TRBV5-6 | CASSLFRVGNQPQHF | TGTGCCAGCAGCTTGTTCAGGGTGGGCAATCAGCCCCAGCATTTT
NA | NA | 13 | TRBJ2-1 | TRBV6-2/TRBV6-3 | CASSYRGDNEQFF | TGTGCCAGCAGTTATAGGGGCGACAATGAGCAGTTCTTC
NA | NA | 14 | TRBJ2-3 | TRBV7-2 | CASSPPGPADTQYF | TGTGCCAGCAGCCCTCCCGGTCCAGCAGATACGCAGTATTTT
once | NA | 14 | TRBJ2-7 | TRBV3-1/TRBV3-2 | CASSQGRGSYEQYF | TGTGCCAGCAGCCAAGGTCGTGGGTCTTACGAGCAGTACTTC
NA | TRBD1 | 15 | TRBJ2-1 | TRBV23-1 | CASSQSGGCSLSAFF | TGCGCCAGCAGTCAATCAGGGGGCTGTTCCCTTAGCGCGTTCTTC
NA | TRBD2 | 15 | TRBJ2-7 | TRBV5-1 | CASSLGLAGGNEQYF | TGCGCCAGCAGCCTAGGACTAGCGGGAGGAAACGAGCAGTACTTC
NA | NA | 18 | TRBJ2-3 | TRBV6-1 | CASSASRGGGAITDTQYF | TGTGCCAGCAGTGCAAGTCGCGGTGGGGGGGCAATCACAGATACGCAGTATTTT
once | NA | 14 | TRBJ2-3 | TRBV5-1 | CASSLHEFTDTQYF | TGCGCCAGCAGCTTGCATGAGTTCACAGATACGCAGTATTTT
NA | NA | 10 | TRBJ2-7 | TRBV6-2/TRBV6-3 | CASSAGEQYF | TGTGCCAGCAGTGCGGGGGAGCAGTACTTC
NA | NA | 11 | TRBJ2-2 | TRBV29-1 | CSVGDTGELFF | TGCAGCGTTGGTGACACCGGGGAGCTGTTTTTT
NA | NA | 14 | TRBJ1-5 | TRBV6-6 | CAVGTQPGNQPQHF | TGTGCCGTCGGCACCCAGCCTGGCAATCAGCCCCAGCATTTT
NA | NA | 13 | TRBJ2-1 | TRBV11-2 | CASSLSTTREQFF | TGTGCCAGCAGCTTATCAACCACCCGTGAGCAGTTCTTC
NA | TRBD2 | 17 | TRBJ2-1 | TRBV7-2 | CASSWLLAGGKYNEQFF | TGTGCCAGCAGCTGGCTGCTAGCGGGAGGGAAATACAATGAGCAGTTCTTC
NA | NA | 12 | TRBJ2-3 | TRBV21-1 | CASSKGRDTQYF | TGTGCCAGCAGCAAAGGGAGGGATACGCAGTATTTT